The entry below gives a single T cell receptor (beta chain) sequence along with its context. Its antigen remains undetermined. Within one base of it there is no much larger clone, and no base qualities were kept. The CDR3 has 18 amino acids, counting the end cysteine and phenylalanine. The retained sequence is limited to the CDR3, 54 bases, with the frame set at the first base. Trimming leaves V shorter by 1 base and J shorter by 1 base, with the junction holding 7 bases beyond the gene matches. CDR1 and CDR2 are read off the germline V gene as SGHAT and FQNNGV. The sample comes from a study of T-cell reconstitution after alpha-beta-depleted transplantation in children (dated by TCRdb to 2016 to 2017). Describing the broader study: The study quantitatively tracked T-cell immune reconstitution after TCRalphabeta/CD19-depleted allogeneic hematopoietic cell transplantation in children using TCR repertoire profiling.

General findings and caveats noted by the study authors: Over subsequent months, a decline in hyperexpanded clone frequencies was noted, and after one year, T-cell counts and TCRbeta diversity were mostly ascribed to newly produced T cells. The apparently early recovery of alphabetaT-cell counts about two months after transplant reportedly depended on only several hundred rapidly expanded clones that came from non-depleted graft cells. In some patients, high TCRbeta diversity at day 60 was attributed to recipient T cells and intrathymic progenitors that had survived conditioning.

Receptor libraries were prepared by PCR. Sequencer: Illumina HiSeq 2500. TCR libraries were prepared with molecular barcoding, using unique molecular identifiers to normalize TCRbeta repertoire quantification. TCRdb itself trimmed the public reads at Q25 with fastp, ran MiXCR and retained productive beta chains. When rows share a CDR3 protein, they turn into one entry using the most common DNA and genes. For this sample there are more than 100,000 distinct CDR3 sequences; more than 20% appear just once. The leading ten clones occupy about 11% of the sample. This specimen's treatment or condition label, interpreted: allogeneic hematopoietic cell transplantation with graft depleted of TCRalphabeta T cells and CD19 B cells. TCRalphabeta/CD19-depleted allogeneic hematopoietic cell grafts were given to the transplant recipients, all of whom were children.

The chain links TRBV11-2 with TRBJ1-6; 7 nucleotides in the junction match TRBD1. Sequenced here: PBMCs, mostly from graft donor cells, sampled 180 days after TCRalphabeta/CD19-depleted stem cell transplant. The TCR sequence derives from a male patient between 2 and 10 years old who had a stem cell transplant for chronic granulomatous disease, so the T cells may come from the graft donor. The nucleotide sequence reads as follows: TGTGCCAGCAGCTTAGGACAGGGCGGAGGGTCCTATAATTCACCCCTCCACTTT. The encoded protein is CASSLGQGGGSYNSPLHF.